This T cell receptor (beta chain) was identified during a study of T cells in Graves' hyperthyroidism and ophthalmopathy. Ophthalmopathy patients all had a Clinical Activity Score of at least 3, a NOSPECS grade of at least 4 and disease under 3 months old. Lactation, pregnancy, other autoimmune disease or uncontrolled infection led to exclusion of patients. The PBMCs were taken from roughly 9.3 ml of fresh peripheral blood. Ten or more counts support this clonotype. As yet, its antigen is unknown. The germline CDR1 and CDR2 sequences are MNHEY and SVGEGT. This CDR3 has 13 amino acids. The V and J ends lost 11 bases and 1 base respectively, with 15 bases between them. Study outcomes and limitations: Ophthalmopathy was predicted by the model a median of approximately 6 months ahead of onset.

Amplification of TCR beta CDR3 regions was performed using RNA transcripts as template. An initial round of RT-PCR targeting the TCR CDR3 relied on the HTBI primer set. TCRdb passed the multiplex PCR reads through MiXCR, listing each CDR3 protein once. The table records roughly 240,000 distinct CDR3 sequences, more than 20% of them present only once. This receptor was identified in a woman aged 40 to 49 with Graves' ophthalmopathy. The specimen was blood. The chain is built from TRBV6-2 or TRBV6-3 and TRBJ2-7, with D tentatively TRBD1 (6 bases). CDR3 DNA: TGTGCCGTCATTCCGACAGGTTCCTACGAGCAGTACTTC. Translating it yields CAVIPTGSYEQYF.